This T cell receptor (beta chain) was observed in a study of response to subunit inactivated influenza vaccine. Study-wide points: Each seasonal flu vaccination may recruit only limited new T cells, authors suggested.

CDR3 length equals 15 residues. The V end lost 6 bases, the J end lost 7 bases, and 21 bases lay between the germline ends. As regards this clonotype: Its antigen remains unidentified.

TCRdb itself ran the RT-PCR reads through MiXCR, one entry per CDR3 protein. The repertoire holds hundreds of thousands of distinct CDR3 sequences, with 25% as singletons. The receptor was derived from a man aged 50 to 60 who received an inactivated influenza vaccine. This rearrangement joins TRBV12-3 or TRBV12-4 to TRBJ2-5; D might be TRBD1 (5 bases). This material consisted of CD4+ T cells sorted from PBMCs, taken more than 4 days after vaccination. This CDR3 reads CASSPADAQVGTQYF. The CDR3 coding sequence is TGTGCCAGCAGCCCCGCAGACGCACAGGTCGGGACCCAGTACTTC.